These 27 T cell receptor beta chains were sequenced from one sample in a study of blood T cell repertoires in COVID-19. Data came from immunoSEQ multiplex PCR; TCRdb stores just in-frame clones and leaves some out. In the table there are about 210,000 clones, 84% of which are singletons. Sample: PBMCs or T cells enriched from blood (not recorded which). The receptors were sampled from a woman in her 30s who had been exposed to COVID-19.

This chain uses TRBV9 with TRBJ1-2; the D is unclear. CDR3 length equals 14 residues. V was cut by 0 bases and J by 3 bases, with 9 bases left in between. Germline V CDR1 and CDR2: SGDLS, YYNGEE. The CDR3 bases are TGTGCCAGCAGCGTAGATTCACAGTACTATGGCTACACCTTC. Translated, it gives CASSVDSQYYGYTF.

V usage is TRBV11-2 and J usage is TRBJ1-2, with 7 bases lining up with TRBD1. V shed 1 base and J 6 bases; nucleotides not matched to a gene: 2. The CDR3 runs 13 residues. Looked up from germline, CDR1 is SGHAT and CDR2 is FQNNGV. In nucleotides, the CDR3 is TGTGCCAGCAGCTTAGGAGGGGGCCATGGCTACACCTTC. It yields the protein CASSLGGGHGYTF.

The chain joins TRBV19 to TRBJ2-1; 7 bases line up with TRBD2. CDR1 and CDR2 (germline): LNHDA, SQIVND (reference sequence). The length of the CDR3 is 14 residues. With 5 bases clipped from V and 3 bases from J, the junction kept 4 bases outside the gene matches. CDR3 protein: CASSGGGDYNEQFF. The CDR3 DNA sequence: TGTGCCAGTAGTGGGGGAGGGGACTACAATGAGCAGTTCTTC.

This clone appeared once. This chain connects TRBV6-5 to TRBJ1-1; D call uncertain. The V end lost 0 bases, the J end lost 4 bases, and 15 bases lay between the germline ends. In germline, CDR1 is MNHEY, CDR2 SVGAGI. The CDR3 sequence is 16 residues long. CDR3 loop: CASSYSKLLLSTEAFF. CDR3 bases: TGTGCCAGCAGTTACTCGAAGCTTCTGCTGAGCACTGAAGCTTTCTTT.

As DNA, the CDR3 is TGTGCCAGCAGCGTCCGGGACAGGGGCCTATTCGGCTACACCTTC. Amino acid sequence: CASSVRDRGLFGYTF. The V call is TRBV13, the J call TRBJ1-2; 10 bases are shared with TRBD1. The CDR3 spans 15 residues. V lost 5 bases to trimming and J lost 8 bases; unmatched junction nucleotides: 11. Germline V CDR1 and CDR2: PRHDT, FYEKMQ (reference sequence).

Only one count was recorded for this clone. V gene TRBV7-9 combines with J gene TRBJ1-3; 7 positions match TRBD1. Per the germline V gene, CDR1 is SEHNR and CDR2 is FQNEAQ (reference sequence). V shed 5 bases, J shed 2 bases, and the junction held 3 bases outside the gene matches. This CDR3 spans 14 amino acids. Here the CDR3 DNA reads TGTGCCAGCAGCCCCGACAGGGCTGGAAACACCATATATTTT. It yields the protein CASSPDRAGNTIYF.

The J gene is TRBJ2-1, the V gene TRBV3-1 (or the pseudogene TRBV3-2); 9 bases fit TRBD2. The CDR3 sequence is 19 residues long. J lost 0 bases, V lost 0 bases, and 9 bases had no gene match. The V gene's germline CDR1 is LGHDT and CDR2 YNNKEL (reference sequence). CDR3 in DNA: TGTGCCAGCAGCCAAGATCGGTCTAGCGGGGCCAGCTCCTACAATGAGCAGTTCTTC. This encodes CASSQDRSSGASSYNEQFF.

This chain joins TRBV20-1 and TRBJ2-3; the D gene is possibly TRBD1 (6 bases). This CDR3 has 15 residues. The germline V gene encodes CDR1 DFQATT and CDR2 SNEGSKA (reference sequence). V dropped 3 bases and J dropped 5 bases, with 18 bases sitting between them. The CDR3 spells CSASRLWGHKDTQYF. CDR3 nucleotide sequence: TGCAGTGCTAGTCGGCTGTGGGGACATAAAGATACGCAGTATTTT.

The chain uses TRBV7-9 and TRBJ1-6; TRBD1 matches 7 bases. This CDR3 is 16 amino acids long. The V and J ends lost 5 bases and 11 bases, in that order; junction bases with no gene match: 15. From germline, CDR1 is SEHNR and CDR2 FQNEAQ (reference sequence). The CDR3 here is CASSTTSGGELTPLHF. The CDR3 DNA is TGTGCCAGCAGCACTACATCAGGGGGAGAGTTGACACCCCTCCACTTT. Looking up the rest from reference TRBV7-9 and TRBJ1-6 gives the full variable domain: DTGVSQNPRHKITKRGQNVTFRCDPISEHNRLYWYRQTLGQGPEFLTYFQNEAQLEKSRLLSDRFSAERPKGSFSTLEIQRTEQGDSAMYLCASSTTSGGELTPLHFGNGTRLTVT.

This clone was recorded a few times. The rearrangement joins TRBV19 to TRBJ2-6; D may be TRBD2 (5 bases). The CDR3 loop spans 14 amino acids. Trimming removed 9 bases from V and 2 bases from J, with 11 bases in between. Germline values: CDR1 LNHDA, CDR2 SQIVND (reference sequence). CDR3 sequence reads: CASNRGTGANVLTF. The CDR3 nucleotides read TGTGCCAGCAATCGGGGTACTGGGGCCAACGTCCTGACTTTC.

The chain recombines TRBV4-1 with TRBJ2-7; maybe TRBD1 (5 bases). The CDR3 sequence is 14 residues long. Per the germline V gene, CDR1 is MGHRA and CDR2 is YSYEKL. With 1 base removed from V and 2 bases from J, the gap between germline ends came to 9 bases. The CDR3 DNA is TGCGCCAGCAGCCAAGCTGCAGGGACCTACGAGCAGTACTTC. Encoded protein: CASSQAAGTYEQYF.

This chain connects TRBV27 to TRBJ2-1; D is perhaps TRBD2 (7 bases). This CDR3 spans 16 amino acids. Between the trimmed V and J ends, which lost 7 bases and 1 base, there was a span of 17 bases. Germline V gives CDR1 MNHEY, CDR2 SMNVEV (reference sequence). CDR3 amino acids: CASMRGLDISYNEQFF. The CDR3 nucleotides are TGTGCCAGCATGCGGGGGCTCGATATTTCCTACAATGAGCAGTTCTTC.

This sequence joins TRBV29-1 and TRBJ1-2; D is undetermined. Trimming removed 3 bases from V and 6 bases from J, with 14 bases in between. Germline CDR1 reads SQVTM; CDR2 reads ANQGSEA. The CDR3 spans 13 residues. The CDR3 here is CSVDLSGVHGYTF. CDR3 bases: TGCAGCGTTGATCTTTCCGGGGTCCATGGCTACACCTTC.

V and J are TRBV11-2 and TRBJ2-4; D possibly corresponds to TRBD2 (5 bases). Germline CDR1 and CDR2: SGHAT and FQNNGV. CDR3 size: 13 residues. With 1 base removed from V and 9 bases from J, the gap between germline ends came to 10 bases. CDR3 bases: TGTGCCAGCAGCTTAGGTCAACTAGGCATTCAGTACTTC. Amino acid sequence: CASSLGQLGIQYF.

The chain recombines TRBV5-8 with TRBJ1-2; D unresolved. The CDR3 extends over 12 amino acids. V was cut by 7 bases and J by 3 bases, with 10 bases left in between. Germline V gene lookup returns CDR1 SGHTS and CDR2 YDEGEE. The CDR3 loop is CASRRDYYGYTF. CDR3 sequence (DNA): TGTGCCAGCCGGCGCGACTACTATGGCTACACCTTC.

This chain uses TRBV10-3 with TRBJ2-2; 9 bases line up with TRBD1. V lost 4 bases and J lost 4; bases outside the gene matches: 10. This CDR3 region has 17 residues. Germline assignment: CDR1 ENHRY and CDR2 SYGVKD. CDR3 amino acids: CAISGTGTGSGTGELFF. The CDR3 DNA sequence: TGTGCCATCAGTGGCACCGGGACAGGGTCGGGCACCGGGGAGCTGTTTTTT.

This sequence joins TRBV29-1 and TRBJ2-2; possibly TRBD1 for D (6 bases). Germline V lookup: CDR1 SQVTM, CDR2 ANQGSEA. Trimming stripped 0 bases from V and 7 bases from J, with 15 bases between. This CDR3 has 15 residues. The CDR3 bases are TGCAGCGTTGAAGATAGCTGGGGGCATAACGGGGAGCTGTTTTTT. The encoded protein is CSVEDSWGHNGELFF.

V and J are TRBV11-2 and TRBJ1-3; 7 bases align to TRBD1. This CDR3 spans 16 amino acids. Germline V gene sequence: CDR1 SGHAT, CDR2 FQNNGV. V lost 5 bases, J lost 3 bases, and 10 bases stayed unmatched. Here the CDR3 reads CASSDTTRGSGNTIYF. CDR3 in DNA: TGTGCCAGCAGCGATACTACCAGGGGGAGTGGAAACACCATATATTTT.

The rearrangement joins TRBV18 to TRBJ2-7; D may be TRBD2 (6 bases). The V end was cut by 3 bases, the J end by 2 bases, with 11 bases between. The CDR3 length is 14 residues. Germline CDR1 KGHSH, CDR2 LQKENI. The CDR3 loop reads CASSPRDSTYEQYF. CDR3 coding DNA: TGTGCCAGCTCACCCCGGGACTCCACCTACGAGCAGTACTTC.

The chain uses TRBV3-1 (or the pseudogene TRBV3-2) and TRBJ1-2; D unclear. Looked up from germline, CDR1 is LGHDT and CDR2 is YNNKEL (reference sequence). The V and J ends lost 0 bases and 8 bases respectively, with 13 bases between them. The length of the CDR3 is 14 residues. The CDR3 is CASSQDRVREGYTF. The CDR3 coding sequence is TGTGCCAGCAGCCAAGATAGGGTAAGGGAGGGCTACACCTTC.

V is TRBV2 and J is TRBJ1-1, with 9 bases identical to TRBD1. This CDR3 region has 13 residues. V lost 11 bases and J lost 3; bases outside the gene matches: 7. The germline gives CDR1 SNHLY, CDR2 FYNNEI. The CDR3 region has the DNA TGTGCCGCCCGGGACAGGGCGGACACTGAAGCTTTCTTT. It codes for CAARDRADTEAFF.

This clone was observed at least ten times. The chain carries TRBV6-5 and TRBJ1-6, with D tentatively TRBD1 (5 bases). With 8 bases removed from V and 4 bases from J, the gap between germline ends came to 6 bases. Germline CDR1 MNHEY, CDR2 SVGAGI. The CDR3 contains 12 residues. The CDR3 region is CASGQYNSPLHF. CDR3 sequence (DNA): TGTGCCAGCGGACAATATAATTCACCCCTCCACTTT.

The chain combines TRBV7-9 with TRBJ2-5; no clear D gene. The V gene lost 2 bases and the J gene lost 2 bases, with 9 bases spanning the gap. CDR1 is SEHNR, CDR2 FQNEAQ, per germline (reference sequence). CDR3 length: 14 amino acids. Here the CDR3 reads CASSLPTQQETQYF. The CDR3, as DNA: TGTGCCAGCAGCTTACCGACTCAGCAAGAGACCCAGTACTTC.

The chain is built from TRBV19 and TRBJ2-5; 10 nucleotides line up with TRBD2. The CDR3 consists of 17 residues. J lost 2 bases, V lost 3 bases, and 9 bases had no gene match. From germline, CDR1 is LNHDA and CDR2 SQIVND (reference sequence). The CDR3 DNA reads as TGTGCCAGTAGTATGGCACTAGCGGGGACCTTTCAAGAGACCCAGTACTTC. Protein: CASSMALAGTFQETQYF.

This sequence joins TRBV5-1 and TRBJ2-1, with TRBD1 as a possible D gene (6 bases). V lost 10 bases and J 5 bases, leaving 16 bases between the germline ends. The CDR3 has 13 residues. Germline lookup yields CDR1 SGHRS and CDR2 YFSETQ. The CDR3 coding sequence is TGCGCCTCCAGTTCGGACAGCCACAATGAGCAGTTCTTC. Translated: CASSSDSHNEQFF.

The V call is TRBV25-1, the J call TRBJ1-2; D is unresolved. The CDR3 runs 12 residues. Trimming removed 7 bases at V and 8 bases at J, with 14 bases between. Germline CDR1 is MGHDK and CDR2 is SYGVNS. The CDR3 reads CASTDGPFGYTF. In DNA form, the CDR3 reads TGTGCCAGCACTGATGGGCCTTTCGGCTACACCTTC.

The gene calls are TRBV6-2 or TRBV6-3 and TRBJ1-3, with D possibly TRBD1 on 5 matching bases. Germline CDR1 is MNHEY and CDR2 is SVGEGT. This CDR3 region has 16 residues. Trimming shortened V by 2 bases and J by 4 bases, and 15 bases separated the two germline ends. DNA for the CDR3: TGTGCCAGCAGTTACCCGGACGTTTGGACAGGAAACACCATATATTTT. Residues: CASSYPDVWTGNTIYF.